This TCR beta chain was profiled in a study of human T cells and chemical hapten exposure. The wider study: Upper back patch tests used 0.01% DPC, scored after 6 days.

General study points: Patch test score rose with PT1 expanded TCR count, significant at thresholds 8, 16 and 32, not 4.

TCRdb reprocessed the RACE reads via MiXCR and lists one record per CDR3 protein. The repertoire holds about 70,000 distinct CDR3 sequences, over 7.5% seen once, with more than 2.5% in the top ten. This CDR3 is built from 15 residues. Germline V gene sequence: CDR1 DFQATT, CDR2 SNEGSKA (reference sequence). After removal of 5 bases from V and 0 bases from J, the junction contained 7 bases not matched to a gene. There are a few counts of this clonotype. Its antigen is not identified. The sample's time point: patch test 1, 2 weeks after DPC sensitization. The treatment here: therapeutic diphenylcyclopropenone sensitization with weekly scalp DPC.

The genes are TRBV20-1 and TRBJ1-2; 9 bases line up with TRBD1. Sequenced here: whole blood, sampled in connection with sensitization to the hapten diphenylcyclopropenone (DPC). The receptor was isolated from a woman in her 40s with alopecia areata. Some clones in this sample may be carry-over from other donors' samples. CDR3 in amino acids: CSASGTGWANYGYTF. CDR3 sequence (DNA): TGCAGTGCTTCCGGGACAGGGTGGGCTAACTATGGCTACACCTTC.